Sequencing of this T cell receptor beta chain was carried out in a study of blood T cell repertoires in COVID-19. At the level of the study: Samples representing acute and convalescent COVID-19 were sourced from the United States, Italy and Spain. T cells, B-cell-depleted T cells, or PBMCs provided the cDNA or gDNA that served as material.

Recruited during active infection, patients (from Seattle) were subsequently followed longitudinally. In germline, CDR1 is WNHNN, CDR2 SYGVQD (reference sequence). This CDR3 is built from 15 residues. J was trimmed by 5 bases and V by 3 bases; bases with no gene match: 6. Original processing notes: Nucleated cell counts were estimated from reference gene primer amplification. The table came from immunoSEQ multiplex PCR; TCRdb's copy has only in-frame clones and leaves some out. V and J calls and clone size are as listed in that table; D and trimming were resolved from the DNA. The repertoire holds some 180,000 clones, with about four fifths as singletons.

The chain is built from TRBV10-1 and TRBJ2-3; TRBD2 matches at 9 bases. The sequencing sample was made of peripheral blood. This TCR derives from a woman aged 35 to 49 with COVID-19, enrolled during active disease. The CDR3 DNA is TGCGCCAGCAGTGATGGTCTAGCGGGGAGAGATACGCAGTATTTT. Its translation is CASSDGLAGRDTQYF.